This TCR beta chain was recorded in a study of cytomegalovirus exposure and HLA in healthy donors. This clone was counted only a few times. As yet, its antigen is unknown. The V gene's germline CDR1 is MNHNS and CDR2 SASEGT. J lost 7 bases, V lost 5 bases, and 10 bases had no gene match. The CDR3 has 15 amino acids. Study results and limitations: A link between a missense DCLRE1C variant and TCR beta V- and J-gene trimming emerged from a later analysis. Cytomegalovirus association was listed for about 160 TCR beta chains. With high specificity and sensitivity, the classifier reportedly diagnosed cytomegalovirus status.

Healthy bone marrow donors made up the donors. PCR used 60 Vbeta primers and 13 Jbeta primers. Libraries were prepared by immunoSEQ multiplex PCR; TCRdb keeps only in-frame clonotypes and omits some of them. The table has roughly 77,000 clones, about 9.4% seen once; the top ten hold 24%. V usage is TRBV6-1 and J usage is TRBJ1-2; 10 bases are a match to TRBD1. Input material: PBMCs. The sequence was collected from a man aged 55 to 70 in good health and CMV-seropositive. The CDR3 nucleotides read TGTGCCAGCAGTAACGGACAGGGGGGGCTAGGTGGCTACACCTTC. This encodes CASSNGQGGLGGYTF.